These 22 T cell receptor beta chains share one sample of origin, sequenced in a study of PD-1 blockade in classical Hodgkin lymphoma. The table came from immunoSEQ multiplex PCR; TCRdb's copy has only in-frame clones and leaves some out. The data hold some 45,000 clones, with approximately 91% observed a single time. Every one of the patients relapsed after autologous stem cell transplantation (brentuximab vedotin exposure was variable). The source was peripheral blood mononuclear cells (PBMCs), collected at baseline. The source is a human donor with classical Hodgkin lymphoma.

This clone was counted once. The V call is TRBV14, the J call TRBJ2-1; 11 bases line up with TRBD2. CDR3 length: 15 amino acids. CDR1 is SGHDN, CDR2 FVKESK, per germline. Trimming took 1 base from V and 4 from J; bases not matched to a gene: 0. CDR3 in DNA: TGTGCCAGCAGCCAAGGACTAGCGGGGTACAATGAGCAGTTCTTC. Its translation is CASSQGLAGYNEQFF.

This sequence joins TRBV4-1 and TRBJ2-7; 8 bases line up with TRBD2. The CDR3 has 16 residues. The junction had 9 bases not matched to a gene; V was cut back by 1 base and J by 4 bases. Germline CDR1 reads MGHRA; CDR2 reads YSYEKL. The CDR3 loop reads CASSQATLAEGYEQYF. CDR3 bases: TGCGCCAGCAGCCAAGCCACACTAGCGGAGGGATACGAGCAGTACTTC.

The rearrangement uses TRBV2 and TRBJ2-3; D call uncertain. The germline V and J ends were trimmed by 3 bases and 5 bases, with 15 bases remaining between them. Germline V gives CDR1 SNHLY, CDR2 FYNNEI. This CDR3 region has 15 residues. CDR3 coding DNA: TGTGCCAGCAGTGATCGCAGGTCTCTCCTAGATACGCAGTATTTT. Translation gives CASSDRRSLLDTQYF.

The chain carries TRBV6-5 and TRBJ2-1, with 8 bases aligning to TRBD2. Germline trimming cut 6 bases from V and 5 bases from J; bases unmatched to any gene: 9. The CDR3 spans 15 residues. Germline V gene data show CDR1 as MNHEY and CDR2 as SVGAGI. In DNA, the CDR3 is TGTGCCAGCAGCAGACCTAGCGGGCGGAACAATGAGCAGTTCTTC. Translated: CASSRPSGRNNEQFF.

This clone was found once. The chain has TRBV9 and TRBJ2-3, with 8 bases that match TRBD2. The CDR3 covers 15 residues. From germline, CDR1 is SGDLS and CDR2 YYNGEE. V shed 0 bases and J 5 bases; nucleotides not matched to a gene: 5. The CDR3 loop reads CASSVEAGAGDTQYF. DNA for the CDR3: TGTGCCAGCAGCGTAGAAGCGGGGGCGGGAGATACGCAGTATTTT.

The chain recombines TRBV10-3 with TRBJ1-3; D remains unclear. Trimming took off 0 bases at V and 0 bases at J, with 9 bases between the two ends. Germline CDR1 reads ENHRY; CDR2 reads SYGVKD. CDR3 length: 16 amino acids. Here the CDR3 DNA reads TGTGCCATCAGTGAGTCGGCAGGCCTCTCTGGAAACACCATATATTTT. This sequence encodes CAISESAGLSGNTIYF.

The V gene is TRBV7-9, the J gene TRBJ1-1; D is undetermined. With 5 bases removed from V and 1 base from J, the gap between germline ends came to 8 bases. The CDR3 is made up of 13 amino acids. Germline CDR1 is SEHNR and CDR2 is FQNEAQ (reference sequence). CDR3 sequence reads: CASSRTKNTEAFF. CDR3 coding DNA: TGTGCCAGCAGCCGCACAAAGAACACTGAAGCTTTCTTT.

The chain has TRBV15 and TRBJ2-5; 9 bases fit TRBD2. Germline loops: CDR1 LNHNV, CDR2 YYDKDF (reference sequence). The CDR3 is 18 residues long. The trim removed 0 bases at V and 0 bases at J, leaving 8 bases unmatched. The CDR3 DNA reads as TGTGCCACCAGCAGAGAAGCGGCGGCTAGCGGGAACCAAGAGACCCAGTACTTC. Translating gives CATSREAAASGNQETQYF.

V is TRBV7-9 and J is TRBJ2-5; D might be TRBD2 (5 bases). The CDR3 runs to 13 residues. Looked up from germline, CDR1 is SEHNR and CDR2 is FQNEAQ (reference sequence). V was pared by 8 bases and J by 2 bases, with 12 bases between. For the CDR3, the DNA is TGTGCCAGCCGGCTAGCACCTCAAGAGACCCAGTACTTC. Protein: CASRLAPQETQYF.

This chain connects TRBV19 to TRBJ2-7, with D unclear. Per the germline V gene, CDR1 is LNHDA and CDR2 is SQIVND (reference sequence). CDR3 length equals 13 residues. Trimming shortened V by 1 base and J by 2 bases, and 6 bases separated the two germline ends. The DNA for the CDR3 is TGTGCCAGTAGTATAGCCAGAACCTACGAGCAGTACTTC. Translating gives CASSIARTYEQYF. Complete variable domain (other parts from reference TRBV19 and TRBJ2-7): DGGITQSPKYLFRKEGQNVTLSCEQNLNHDAMYWYRQDPGQGLRLIYYSQIVNDFQKGDIAEGYSVSREKKESFPLTVTSAQKNPTAFYLCASSIARTYEQYFGPGTRLTVT.

V usage is TRBV29-1 and J usage is TRBJ2-5; TRBD1 is a possible D gene (6 bases). V lost 4 bases and J lost 4, with 10 bases in between. The V gene's germline CDR1 is SQVTM and CDR2 ANQGSEA. This CDR3 is built from 12 residues. The CDR3: CSVVRGGETQYF. DNA for the CDR3: TGCAGCGTTGTCAGGGGTGGAGAGACCCAGTACTTC.

This sequence joins TRBV6-4 and TRBJ2-3; TRBD2 matches at 12 bases. The CDR3 consists of 15 residues. V was pared by 6 bases and J by 5 bases, with 6 bases of the junction left unmatched. Per the germline V gene, CDR1 is MRHNA and CDR2 is SNTAGT. CDR3 sequence: CASSPSGGAVDTQYF. In DNA form, the CDR3 reads TGTGCCAGCAGCCCTAGCGGGGGGGCCGTAGATACGCAGTATTTT.

The chain joins TRBV12-5 to TRBJ2-2; 8 bases map to TRBD1. The junction had 13 bases not matched to a gene; V was cut back by 6 bases and J by 7 bases. The CDR3 consists of 16 residues. Germline assignment: CDR1 LGHNT and CDR2 FRNRAP. This CDR3 reads CASGRDRFRANGELFF. CDR3 DNA sequence: TGTGCTAGTGGGCGGGACAGGTTCCGGGCGAACGGGGAGCTGTTTTTT. The variable domain in full, with the rest retrieved from reference TRBV12-5 and TRBJ2-2, is DARVTQTPRHKVTEMGQEVTMRCQPILGHNTVFWYRQTMMQGLELLAYFRNRAPLDDSGMPKDRFSAEMPDATLATLKIQPSEPRDSAVYFCASGRDRFRANGELFFGEGSRLTVL.

The V gene is TRBV7-9, the J gene TRBJ2-5; possible D gene TRBD2, 5 bases. The germline gives CDR1 SEHNR, CDR2 FQNEAQ (reference sequence). The germline V and J ends were trimmed by 5 bases and 4 bases, with 17 bases remaining between them. The CDR3 loop spans 15 amino acids. CDR3 coding DNA: TGTGCCAGCAGCGACTCCCTCGGGGAATTAGAGACCCAGTACTTC. This translates into CASSDSLGELETQYF.

This chain links TRBV7-6 with TRBJ1-5; tentatively, D is TRBD1 (5 bases). Between the trimmed V and J ends, which lost 5 bases and 4 bases, there was a span of 12 bases. The germline V gene encodes CDR1 SGHVS and CDR2 FNYEAQ. CDR3 length: 14 amino acids. For the CDR3, the DNA is TGTGCCAGCAGCCGCAACAGGTGGAATCAGCCCCAGCATTTT. Protein sequence: CASSRNRWNQPQHF. The full variable domain, rest sourced from reference TRBV7-6 and TRBJ1-5, is GAGVSQSPRYKVTKRGQDVALRCDPISGHVSLYWYRQALGQGPEFLTYFNYEAQQDKSGLPNDRFSAERPEGSISTLTIQRTEQRDSAMYRCASSRNRWNQPQHFGDGTRLSIL.

This clone appeared a single time. This chain links TRBV6-6 with TRBJ2-7; 8 bases line up with TRBD1. CDR1 and CDR2 from the germline V gene are MNHNY and SVGAGI (reference sequence). After removal of 2 bases from V and 4 bases from J, the junction contained 7 bases not matched to a gene. This CDR3 region has 15 residues. The CDR3 sequence: CASSYILGQEYEQYF. CDR3 bases: TGTGCCAGCAGTTACATTCTGGGACAGGAATACGAGCAGTACTTC.

The V call is TRBV10-2, the J call TRBJ1-6, with D unresolved. The CDR3 consists of 15 residues. The V gene lost 2 bases and the J gene lost 6 bases, with 11 bases spanning the gap. The germline CDR1 and CDR2 sequences are WSHSY and SAAADI. The CDR3 nucleotides read TGCGCCAGCAGTGAGAATCTGCGGGGTAATTCACCCCTCCACTTT. Its translation: CASSENLRGNSPLHF.

This rearrangement joins TRBV5-1 to TRBJ2-7, with D perhaps assigned TRBD1 or TRBD2 (6 bases each). CDR3 length: 15 residues. CDR1 SGHRS and CDR2 YFSETQ come from the germline V gene. Trimming removed 6 bases from V and 2 bases from J, with 18 bases in between. The CDR3 sequence: CASTLASGGAYEQYF. The CDR3 nucleotides are TGCGCCAGCACCCTAGCCTCCGGGGGCGCCTACGAGCAGTACTTC.

This chain connects TRBV28 to TRBJ1-1, with TRBD1 as a possible D gene (5 bases). V was shortened by 5 bases and J by 1 base, with 14 bases between the two germline ends. From germline, CDR1 is MDHEN and CDR2 SYDVKM. CDR3 size: 15 residues. CDR3 sequence (DNA): TGTGCCAGCAGTCACTATCGGACACAGAACACTGAAGCTTTCTTT. It yields the protein CASSHYRTQNTEAFF.

This clone came up a few times. The chain has TRBV10-3 and TRBJ2-5; 9 positions match TRBD1. In germline, CDR1 is ENHRY, CDR2 SYGVKD. V lost 6 bases and J lost 1; bases outside the gene matches: 6. This CDR3 has 15 amino acids. CDR3 coding DNA: TGTGCCATCAGCTCCGGGACAGGGTCCCAAGAGACCCAGTACTTC. Translating gives CAISSGTGSQETQYF.

The J gene is TRBJ2-3, the V gene TRBV27; TRBD2 aligns across 7 bases. Germline CDR1 reads MNHEY; CDR2 reads SMNVEV (reference sequence). The CDR3 totals 15 residues. Losses at the gene ends were 2 bases for V and 4 bases for J; bases not matched to a gene: 6. CDR3 sequence: CASSLTGGGADTQYF. The CDR3 DNA sequence: TGTGCCAGCAGTTTAACGGGAGGAGGGGCAGATACGCAGTATTTT.

CDR3 nucleotides: TGTGCCAGCAGCGACAGACTAGCGGGGTACAATGAGCAGTTCTTC. Translated, it gives CASSDRLAGYNEQFF. The rearrangement joins TRBV7-9 to TRBJ2-1, with 11 bases matching TRBD2. There are 15 residues in the CDR3. Germline V gene sequence: CDR1 SEHNR, CDR2 FQNEAQ (reference sequence). Germline trimming cut 5 bases from V and 4 bases from J; bases unmatched to any gene: 4.